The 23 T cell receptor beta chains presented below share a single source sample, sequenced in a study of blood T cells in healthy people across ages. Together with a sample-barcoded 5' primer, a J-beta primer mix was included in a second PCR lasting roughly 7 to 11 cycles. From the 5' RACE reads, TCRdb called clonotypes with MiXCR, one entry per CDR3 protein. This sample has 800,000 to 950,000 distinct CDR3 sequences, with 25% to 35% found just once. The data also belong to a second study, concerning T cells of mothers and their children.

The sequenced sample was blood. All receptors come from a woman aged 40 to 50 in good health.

The CDR3 spells CASSQRSRTEAFF. DNA for the CDR3: TGTGCCAGCAGCCAACGGTCTCGCACTGAAGCTTTCTTT. The chain carries TRBV3-1 and TRBJ1-1, with D uncertain. CDR1 and CDR2 from the germline V gene are LGHDT and YNNKEL (reference sequence). The CDR3 has 13 amino acids. The germline V and J ends were trimmed by 2 bases and 4 bases, with 8 bases remaining between them. The variable domain in full, with the rest retrieved from reference TRBV3-1 and TRBJ1-1, is DTAVSQTPKYLVTQMGNDKSIKCEQNLGHDTMYWYKQDSKKFLKIMFSYNNKELIINETVPNRFSPKSPDKAHLNLHINSLELGDSAVYFCASSQRSRTEAFFGQGTRLTVV.

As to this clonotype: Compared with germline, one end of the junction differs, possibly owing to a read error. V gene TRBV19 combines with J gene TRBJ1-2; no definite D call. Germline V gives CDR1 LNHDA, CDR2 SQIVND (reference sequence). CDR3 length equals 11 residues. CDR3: CAIEENYGHTF. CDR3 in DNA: TGTGCCATAGAGGAAAACTATGGCCACACCTTC.

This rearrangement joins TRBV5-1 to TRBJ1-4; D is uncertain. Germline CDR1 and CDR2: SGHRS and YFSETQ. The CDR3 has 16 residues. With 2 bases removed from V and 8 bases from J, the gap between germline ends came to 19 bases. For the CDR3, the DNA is TGCGCCAGCAGCTTCAACCCAGGACGGATGGGGGAAAAACTGTTTTTT. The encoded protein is CASSFNPGRMGEKLFF.

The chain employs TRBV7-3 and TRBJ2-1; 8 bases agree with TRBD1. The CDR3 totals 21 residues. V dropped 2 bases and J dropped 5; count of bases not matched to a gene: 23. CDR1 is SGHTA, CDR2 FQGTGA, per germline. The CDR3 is CASSLVARGPADRAPHNEQFF. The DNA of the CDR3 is TGTGCCAGCAGCTTAGTGGCCCGCGGGCCGGCGGACAGGGCACCACACAATGAGCAGTTCTTC.

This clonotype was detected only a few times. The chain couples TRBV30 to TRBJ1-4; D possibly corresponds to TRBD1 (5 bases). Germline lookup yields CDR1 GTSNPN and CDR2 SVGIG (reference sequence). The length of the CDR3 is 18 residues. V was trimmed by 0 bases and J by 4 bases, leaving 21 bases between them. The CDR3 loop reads CAWSVPPGPKNYNEKLFF. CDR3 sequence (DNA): TGTGCCTGGAGTGTACCGCCGGGGCCGAAGAACTATAATGAAAAACTGTTTTTT.

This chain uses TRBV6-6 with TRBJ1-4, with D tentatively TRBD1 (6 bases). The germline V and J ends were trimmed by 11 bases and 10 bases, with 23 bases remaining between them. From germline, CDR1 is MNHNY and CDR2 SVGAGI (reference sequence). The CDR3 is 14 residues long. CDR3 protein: CASHSGASYVKLFF. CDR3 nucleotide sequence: TGTGCCTCCCATTCGGGGGCTTCCTACGTAAAACTGTTTTTT.

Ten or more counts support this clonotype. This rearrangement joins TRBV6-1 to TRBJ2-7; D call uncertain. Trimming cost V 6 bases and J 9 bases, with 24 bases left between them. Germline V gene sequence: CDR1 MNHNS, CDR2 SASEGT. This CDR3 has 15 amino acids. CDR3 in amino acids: CASSHRANRGIGQYF. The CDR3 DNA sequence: TGTGCCAGCAGCCACCGGGCCAACAGAGGAATTGGGCAGTACTTC.

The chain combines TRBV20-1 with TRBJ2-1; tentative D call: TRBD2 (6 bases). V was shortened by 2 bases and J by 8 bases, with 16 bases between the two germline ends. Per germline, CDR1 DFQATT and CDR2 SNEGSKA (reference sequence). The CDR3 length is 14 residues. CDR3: CSARRPGVGDEQFF. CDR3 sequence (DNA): TGCAGTGCTAGACGGCCGGGAGTGGGGGATGAGCAGTTCTTC.

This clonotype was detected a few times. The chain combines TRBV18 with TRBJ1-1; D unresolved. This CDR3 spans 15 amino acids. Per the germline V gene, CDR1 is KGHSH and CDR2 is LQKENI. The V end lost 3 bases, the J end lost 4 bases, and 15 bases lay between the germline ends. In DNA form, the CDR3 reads TGTGCCAGCTCACCGCGGGCGTCTATGGCCACTGAAGCTTTCTTT. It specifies CASSPRASMATEAFF.

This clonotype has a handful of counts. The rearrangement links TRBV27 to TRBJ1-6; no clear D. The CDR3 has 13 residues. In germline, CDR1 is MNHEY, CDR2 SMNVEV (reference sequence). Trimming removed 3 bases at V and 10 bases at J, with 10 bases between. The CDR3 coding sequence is TGTGCCAGCAGTTTTTTGGGCGGGTCACCCCTCCACTTT. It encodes CASSFLGGSPLHF.

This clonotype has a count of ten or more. CDR3: CSARDRASSYEQYF. CDR3 nucleotide sequence: TGCAGTGCTAGAGATCGGGCTAGCTCCTACGAGCAGTACTTC. The chain is built from TRBV20-1 and TRBJ2-7, with D hard to call. Per the germline V gene, CDR1 is DFQATT and CDR2 is SNEGSKA (reference sequence). The CDR3 spans 14 residues. With 0 bases removed from V and 0 bases from J, the gap between germline ends came to 9 bases.

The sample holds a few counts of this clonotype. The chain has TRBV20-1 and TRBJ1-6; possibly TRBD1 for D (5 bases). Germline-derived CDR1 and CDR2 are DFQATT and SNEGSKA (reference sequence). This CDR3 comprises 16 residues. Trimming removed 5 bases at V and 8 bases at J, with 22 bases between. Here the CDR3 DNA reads TGCAGTGCTGGAGTGGGGACGGGCAGGGCCCATTCACCCCTCCACTTT. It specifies CSAGVGTGRAHSPLHF.

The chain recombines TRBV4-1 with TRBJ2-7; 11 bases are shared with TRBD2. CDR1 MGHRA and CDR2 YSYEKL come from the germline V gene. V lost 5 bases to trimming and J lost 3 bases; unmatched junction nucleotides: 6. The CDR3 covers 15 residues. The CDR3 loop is CASSVGTSGYYEQYF. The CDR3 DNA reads TGCGCCAGCAGCGTAGGGACTAGCGGATACTACGAGCAGTACTTC.

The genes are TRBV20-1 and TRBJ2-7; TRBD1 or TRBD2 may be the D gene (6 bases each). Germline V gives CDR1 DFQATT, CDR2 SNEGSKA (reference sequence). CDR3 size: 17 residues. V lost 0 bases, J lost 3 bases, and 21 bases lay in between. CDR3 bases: TGCAGTGCTAGAGATCTCGGAGGGGGACCGTCATTCTACGAGCAGTACTTC. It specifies CSARDLGGGPSFYEQYF.

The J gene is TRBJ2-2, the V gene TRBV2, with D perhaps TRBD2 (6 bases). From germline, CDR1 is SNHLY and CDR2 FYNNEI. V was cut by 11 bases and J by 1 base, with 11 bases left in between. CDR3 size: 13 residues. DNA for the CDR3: TGTGCCGAGGGGCGGGGGAACACCGGGGAGCTGTTTTTT. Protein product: CAEGRGNTGELFF.

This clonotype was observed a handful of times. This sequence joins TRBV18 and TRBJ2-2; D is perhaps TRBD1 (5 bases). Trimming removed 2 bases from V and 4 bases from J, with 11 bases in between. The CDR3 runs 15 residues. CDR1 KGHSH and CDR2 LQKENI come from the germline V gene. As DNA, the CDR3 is TGTGCCAGCTCACCAATTGATGACAGCACCGGGGAGCTGTTTTTT. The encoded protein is CASSPIDDSTGELFF.

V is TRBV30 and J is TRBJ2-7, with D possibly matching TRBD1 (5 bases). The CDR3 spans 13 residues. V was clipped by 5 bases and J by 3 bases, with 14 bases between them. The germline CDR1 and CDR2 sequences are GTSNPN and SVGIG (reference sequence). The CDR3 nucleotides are TGTGCCTGGGACAGTGCCCCTTGCTACGAGCAGTACTTC. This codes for CAWDSAPCYEQYF. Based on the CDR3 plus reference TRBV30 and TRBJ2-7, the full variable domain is SQTIHQWPATLVQPVGSPLSLECTVEGTSNPNLYWYRQAAGRGLQLLFYSVGIGQISSEVPQNLSASRPQDRQFILSSKKLLLSDSGFYLCAWDSAPCYEQYFGPGTRLTVT.

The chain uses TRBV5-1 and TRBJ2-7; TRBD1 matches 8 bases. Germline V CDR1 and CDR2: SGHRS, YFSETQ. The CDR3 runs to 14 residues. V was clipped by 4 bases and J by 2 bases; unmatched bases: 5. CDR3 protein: CASSDRTGPYEQYF. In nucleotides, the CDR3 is TGCGCCAGCAGCGATCGGACAGGGCCCTACGAGCAGTACTTC.

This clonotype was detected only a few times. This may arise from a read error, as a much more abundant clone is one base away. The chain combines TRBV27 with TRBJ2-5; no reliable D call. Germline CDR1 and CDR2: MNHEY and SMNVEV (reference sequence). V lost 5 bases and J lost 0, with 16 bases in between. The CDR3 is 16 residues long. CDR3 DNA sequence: TGTGCCAGCAGTCCTCAGAGCCCTGTGTACCAAGAGACCCAGTACTTC. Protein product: CASSPQSPVYQETQYF.

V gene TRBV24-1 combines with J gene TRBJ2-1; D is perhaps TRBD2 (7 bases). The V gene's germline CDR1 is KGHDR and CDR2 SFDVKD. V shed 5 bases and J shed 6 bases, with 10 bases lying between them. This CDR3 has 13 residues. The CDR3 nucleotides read TGTGCCACCAGTGGGGGGGGCGGCAATGAGCAGTTCTTC. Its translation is CATSGGGGNEQFF.

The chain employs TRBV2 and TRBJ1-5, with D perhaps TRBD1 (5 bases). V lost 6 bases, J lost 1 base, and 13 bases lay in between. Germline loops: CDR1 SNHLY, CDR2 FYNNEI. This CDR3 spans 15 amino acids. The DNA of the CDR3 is TGTGCCAGCAGCGTAGAGGGACTGAGCAATCAGCCCCAGCATTTT. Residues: CASSVEGLSNQPQHF.

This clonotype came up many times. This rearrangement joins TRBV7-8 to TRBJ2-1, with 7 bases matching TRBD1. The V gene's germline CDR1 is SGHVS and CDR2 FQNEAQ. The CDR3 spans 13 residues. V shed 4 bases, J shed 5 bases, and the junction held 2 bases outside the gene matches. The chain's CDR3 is CASSWDRNNEQFF. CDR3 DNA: TGTGCCAGCAGCTGGGACAGAAACAATGAGCAGTTCTTC.

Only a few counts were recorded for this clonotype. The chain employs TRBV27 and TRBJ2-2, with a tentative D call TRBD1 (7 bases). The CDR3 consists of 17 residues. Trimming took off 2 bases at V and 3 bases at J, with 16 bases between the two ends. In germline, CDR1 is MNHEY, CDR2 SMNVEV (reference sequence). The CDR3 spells CASSLEGAGSYTGELFF. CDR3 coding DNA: TGTGCCAGCAGTTTAGAGGGGGCGGGGTCGTACACCGGGGAGCTGTTTTTT.